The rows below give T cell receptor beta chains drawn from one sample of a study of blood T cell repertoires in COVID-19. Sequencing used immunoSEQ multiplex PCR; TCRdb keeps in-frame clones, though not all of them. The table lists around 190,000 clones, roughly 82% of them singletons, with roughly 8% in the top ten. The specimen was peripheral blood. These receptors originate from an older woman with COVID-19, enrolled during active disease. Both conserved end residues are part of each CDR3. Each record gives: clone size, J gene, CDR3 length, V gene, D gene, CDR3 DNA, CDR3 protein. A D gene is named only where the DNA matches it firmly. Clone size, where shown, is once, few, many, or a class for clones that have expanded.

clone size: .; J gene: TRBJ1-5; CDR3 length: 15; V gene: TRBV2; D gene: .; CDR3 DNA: TGTGCCAGCAGTGGCTCCAGGGTTGGCTATCAGCCCCAGCATTTT; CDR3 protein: CASSGSRVGYQPQHF
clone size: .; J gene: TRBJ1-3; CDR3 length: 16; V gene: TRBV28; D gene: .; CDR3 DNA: TGTGCCAGCAGCCGCGGAGGGGTAACCTCTGGAAACACCATATATTTT; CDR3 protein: CASSRGGVTSGNTIYF
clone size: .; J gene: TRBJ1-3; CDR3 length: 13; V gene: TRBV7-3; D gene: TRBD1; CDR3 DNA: TGTGCCAGCAGCTGGGGACAGGGAAACACCATATATTTT; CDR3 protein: CASSWGQGNTIYF
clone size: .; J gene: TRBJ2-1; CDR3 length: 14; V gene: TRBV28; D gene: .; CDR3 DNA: TGTGCCAGCAGTTTACTGGGGGCGGAGAATGAGCAGTTCTTC; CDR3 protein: CASSLLGAENEQFF
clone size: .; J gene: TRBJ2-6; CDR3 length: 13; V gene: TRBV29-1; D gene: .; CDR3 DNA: TGCAGCGTCCAGGACTCTGGGGCCAACGTCCTGACTTTC; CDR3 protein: CSVQDSGANVLTF
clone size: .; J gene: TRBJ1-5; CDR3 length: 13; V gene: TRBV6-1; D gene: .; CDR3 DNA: TGTGCCAGCAGTGAAGACAGTTTCCGACCCCAGCATTTT; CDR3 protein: CASSEDSFRPQHF
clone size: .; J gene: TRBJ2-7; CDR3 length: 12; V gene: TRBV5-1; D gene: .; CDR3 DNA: TGCGCCAGCAGCACCGGACTTTACGAGCAGTACTTC; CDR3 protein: CASSTGLYEQYF
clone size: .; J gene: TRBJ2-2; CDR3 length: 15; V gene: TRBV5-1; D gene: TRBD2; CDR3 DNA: TGCGCCAGCAGCGTTGAAGGGAGGGACACCGGGGAGCTGTTTTTT; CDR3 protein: CASSVEGRDTGELFF
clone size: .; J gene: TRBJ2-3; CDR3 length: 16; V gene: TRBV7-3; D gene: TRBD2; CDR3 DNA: TGTGCCAGCAGCTCTCGACTAGCGGGAGGTACGGATACGCAGTATTTT; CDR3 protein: CASSSRLAGGTDTQYF
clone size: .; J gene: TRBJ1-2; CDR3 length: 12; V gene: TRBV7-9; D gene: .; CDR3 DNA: TGTGCCAGCAGCTTCCCCGAGGGTGGCTACACCTTC; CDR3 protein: CASSFPEGGYTF
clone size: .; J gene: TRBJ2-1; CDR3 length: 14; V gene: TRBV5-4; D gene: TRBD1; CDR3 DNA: TGTGCCAGCAGCATTGGGACAGACCACAATGAGCAGTTCTTC; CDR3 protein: CASSIGTDHNEQFF
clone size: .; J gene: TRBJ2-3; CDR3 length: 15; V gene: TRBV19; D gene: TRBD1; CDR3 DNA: TGTGCCAGTAGTATAGGGCGGACAGGCCAAAGTACGCAGTATTTT; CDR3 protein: CASSIGRTGQSTQYF
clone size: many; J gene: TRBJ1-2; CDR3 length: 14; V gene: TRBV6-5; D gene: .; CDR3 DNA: TGTGCCAGCAGAGGGACATTAATATCGGGAGGCTACACCTTC; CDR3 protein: CASRGTLISGGYTF
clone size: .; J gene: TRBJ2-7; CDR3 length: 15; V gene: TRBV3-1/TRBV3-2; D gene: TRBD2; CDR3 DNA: TGTGCCAGCAGCCAAGCGAGCGGGGGCTTTCTTGGGCAGTACTTC; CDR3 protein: CASSQASGGFLGQYF
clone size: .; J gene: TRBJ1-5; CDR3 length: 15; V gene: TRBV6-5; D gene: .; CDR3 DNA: TGTGCCAGCAGTTCAGGGGCCGGGGTCAATCAGCCCCAGCATTTT; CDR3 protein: CASSSGAGVNQPQHF
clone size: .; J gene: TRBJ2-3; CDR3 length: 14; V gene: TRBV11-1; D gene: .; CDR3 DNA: TGTGCCAGCAGCTTTGGGACTGGCACAGATACGCAGTATTTT; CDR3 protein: CASSFGTGTDTQYF
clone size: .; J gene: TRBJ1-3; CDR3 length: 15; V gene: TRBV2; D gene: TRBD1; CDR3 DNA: TGTGCCAGCAGTGAAGCAAGGGGGCCTGGAAACACCATATATTTT; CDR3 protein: CASSEARGPGNTIYF
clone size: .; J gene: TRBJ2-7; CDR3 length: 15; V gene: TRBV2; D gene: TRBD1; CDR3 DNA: TGTGCCAGCAGTGAGGTACAGGGGAGCTCCTACGAGCAGTACTTC; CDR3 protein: CASSEVQGSSYEQYF
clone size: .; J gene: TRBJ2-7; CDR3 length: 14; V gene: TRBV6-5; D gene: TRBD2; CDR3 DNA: TGTGCCAGCAGCGCCGCGGGGGGGGTCCACGAGCAGTACTTC; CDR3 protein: CASSAAGGVHEQYF
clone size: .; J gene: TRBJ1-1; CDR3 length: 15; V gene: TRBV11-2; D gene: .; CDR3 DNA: TGTGCCAGCAGCACGAGGACACATATGAACACTGAAGCTTTCTTT; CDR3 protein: CASSTRTHMNTEAFF
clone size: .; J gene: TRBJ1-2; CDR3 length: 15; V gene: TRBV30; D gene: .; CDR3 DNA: TGTGCCTGGAGGGTTGGTTGGCAGGGAGGTGGCGGCTACACCTTC; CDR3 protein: CAWRVGWQGGGGYTF
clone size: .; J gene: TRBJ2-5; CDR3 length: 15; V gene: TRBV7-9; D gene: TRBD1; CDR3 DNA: TGTGCCAGCAGACAGGGGCGACGGCAGCAAGAGACCCAGTACTTC; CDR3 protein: CASRQGRRQQETQYF
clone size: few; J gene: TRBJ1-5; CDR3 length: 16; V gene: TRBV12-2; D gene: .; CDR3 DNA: TGTGCAAGTCGCTTAGAGCCGGACAGGACGAGTGAGCCCCAGCATTTT; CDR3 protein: CASRLEPDRTSEPQHF
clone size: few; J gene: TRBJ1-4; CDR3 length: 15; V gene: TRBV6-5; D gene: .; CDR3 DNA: TGTGCCAGCGGCGGGCGCGGGAGTTCGGGGGTAAAACTGTTTTTT; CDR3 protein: CASGGRGSSGVKLFF
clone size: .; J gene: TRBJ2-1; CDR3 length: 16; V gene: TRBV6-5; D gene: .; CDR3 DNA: TGTGCCAGCAGTTACATGGGGAGCGGTTCCTACAATGAGCAGTTCTTC; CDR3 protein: CASSYMGSGSYNEQFF
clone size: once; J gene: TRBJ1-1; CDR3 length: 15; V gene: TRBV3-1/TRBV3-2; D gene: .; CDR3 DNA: TGTGCCAGCAGCCCCCTTGGCAGGAAGAACACTGAAGCTTTCTTT; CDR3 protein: CASSPLGRKNTEAFF
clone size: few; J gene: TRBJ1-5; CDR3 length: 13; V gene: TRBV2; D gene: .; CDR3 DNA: TGTGCCAGCAGCCTTGAGGAGGGTCAGCCCCAGCATTTT; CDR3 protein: CASSLEEGQPQHF
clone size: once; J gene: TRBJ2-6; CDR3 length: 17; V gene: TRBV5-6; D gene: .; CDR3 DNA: TGTGCCAGCAGCCCCCTGGAACGGAGCTCTGGGGCCAACGTCCTGACTTTC; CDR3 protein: CASSPLERSSGANVLTF
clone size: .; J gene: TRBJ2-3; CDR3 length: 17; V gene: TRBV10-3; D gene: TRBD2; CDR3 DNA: TGTGCCATCAGTGAGTCAGCCCGGGGGGTCGGCACAGATACGCAGTATTTT; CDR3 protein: CAISESARGVGTDTQYF
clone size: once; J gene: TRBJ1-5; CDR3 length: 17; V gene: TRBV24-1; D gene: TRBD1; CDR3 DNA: TGTGCCACCAGTGATAGTACACAGGGGGCGATACATCAGCCCCAGCATTTT; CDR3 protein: CATSDSTQGAIHQPQHF
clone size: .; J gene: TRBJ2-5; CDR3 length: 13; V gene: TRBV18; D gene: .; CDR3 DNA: TGTGCCAGCTCACCCAGGGGCCAAGAGACCCAGTACTTC; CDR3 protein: CASSPRGQETQYF
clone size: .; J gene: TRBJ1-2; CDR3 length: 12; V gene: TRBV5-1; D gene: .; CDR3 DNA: TGCGCCAGCAGCTTGACAGGGTATGGCTACACCTTC; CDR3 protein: CASSLTGYGYTF
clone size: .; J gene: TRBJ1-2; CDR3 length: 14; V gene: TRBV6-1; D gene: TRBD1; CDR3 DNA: TGTGCCAGCAGTGACCGGGACAGGGGCTATGGCTACACCTTC; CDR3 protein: CASSDRDRGYGYTF
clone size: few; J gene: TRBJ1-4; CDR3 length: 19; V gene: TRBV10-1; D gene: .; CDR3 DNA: TGCGCCAGCAGTGGGTTTTTCAGGGGACCCCGCACAACTAATGAAAAACTGTTTTTT; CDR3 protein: CASSGFFRGPRTTNEKLFF
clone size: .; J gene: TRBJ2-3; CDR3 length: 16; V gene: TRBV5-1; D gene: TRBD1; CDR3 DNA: TGCGCCAGCAGCTTGGACGGACAGGGTGGGGGAGATACGCAGTATTTT; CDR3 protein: CASSLDGQGGGDTQYF
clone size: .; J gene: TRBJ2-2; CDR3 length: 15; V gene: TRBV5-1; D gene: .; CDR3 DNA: TGCGCCAGCAGCTTGGCCCCGGCGGGCACCGGGGAGCTGTTTTTT; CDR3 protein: CASSLAPAGTGELFF
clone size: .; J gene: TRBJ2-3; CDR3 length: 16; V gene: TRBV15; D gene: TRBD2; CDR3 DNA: TGTGCCACCAGCAGAGTCAGCGGGGGGGCCAGGGATACGCAGTATTTT; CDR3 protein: CATSRVSGGARDTQYF
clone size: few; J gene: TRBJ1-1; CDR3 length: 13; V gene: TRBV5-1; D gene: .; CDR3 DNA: TGCGCCAGCTCGGACTCGGGCTTGGGGGAAGCTTTCTTT; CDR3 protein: CASSDSGLGEAFF
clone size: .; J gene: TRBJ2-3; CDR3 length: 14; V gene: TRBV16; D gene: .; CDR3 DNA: TGTGCCAGCAGCCTGCGACAGAGCACAGATACGCAGTATTTT; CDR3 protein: CASSLRQSTDTQYF
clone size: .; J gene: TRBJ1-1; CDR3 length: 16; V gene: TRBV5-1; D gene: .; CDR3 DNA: TGCGCCAGCAGCATCCTCCGGGAGGCCGAGAACACTGAAGCTTTCTTT; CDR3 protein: CASSILREAENTEAFF
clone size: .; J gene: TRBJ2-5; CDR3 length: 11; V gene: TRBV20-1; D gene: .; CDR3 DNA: TGCAGCCGAGGGGGTATCGAGACCCAGTACTTC; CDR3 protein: CSRGGIETQYF
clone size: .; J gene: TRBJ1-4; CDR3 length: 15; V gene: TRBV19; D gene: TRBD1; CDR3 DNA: TGTGCCAGTAGTACCAGGACAGGAGACAATGAAAAACTGTTTTTT; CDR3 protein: CASSTRTGDNEKLFF
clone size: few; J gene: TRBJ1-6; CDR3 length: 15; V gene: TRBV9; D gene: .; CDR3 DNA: TGTGCCAGCAGCGTAGGTGCCCAAGGGGATTCACCCCTCCACTTT; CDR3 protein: CASSVGAQGDSPLHF
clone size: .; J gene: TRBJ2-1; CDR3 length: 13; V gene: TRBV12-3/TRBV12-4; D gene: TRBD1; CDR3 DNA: TGTGCCAGCAGTCTCGGACAGGGAAATGAGCAGTTCTTC; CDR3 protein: CASSLGQGNEQFF
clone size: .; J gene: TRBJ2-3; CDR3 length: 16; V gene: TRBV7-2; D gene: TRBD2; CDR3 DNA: TGTGCCAGCAGCTTAATCGGGACTAGCGGGAGAGATACGCAGTATTTT; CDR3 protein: CASSLIGTSGRDTQYF